This entry lists 28 T cell receptor beta chains sequenced from one sample in a study of T cell responses to AZD1222 COVID-19 vaccine. Sequenced by immunoSEQ multiplex PCR; TCRdb stores in-frame clones only, minus some. This sample has 100,000 to 150,000 clones, with approximately 85% found just once. The material was peripheral blood, obtained on day 0 of AZD1222 vaccination. Receptors were obtained from an adult in good health.

This clone came up a few times. V is TRBV30 and J is TRBJ1-2, with 8 bases aligning to TRBD1. Germline V lookup: CDR1 GTSNPN, CDR2 SVGIG (reference sequence). The CDR3 consists of 13 residues. With V trimmed by 7 bases and J by 4 bases, 8 bases remained unmatched. CDR3 nucleotides: TGTGCCTCACGCACAGACAGGGGCTATGGCTACACCTTC. Amino acid sequence: CASRTDRGYGYTF.

V is TRBV10-3 and J is TRBJ2-7; D not resolved. CDR1 and CDR2 (germline): ENHRY, SYGVKD. The V gene lost 10 bases and the J gene lost 2 bases, with 15 bases spanning the gap. The CDR3 contains 13 residues. CDR3 sequence: CATSPDPTYEQYF. The CDR3 nucleotides read TGTGCCACCTCGCCAGACCCTACCTACGAGCAGTACTTC.

This clone showed up just once. The chain recombines TRBV28 with TRBJ2-1; the match to TRBD1 covers 9 bases. The ends lost 5 bases at V and 9 bases at J; junction bases unmatched: 14. The CDR3 runs to 16 residues. Per germline, CDR1 MDHEN and CDR2 SYDVKM. CDR3 sequence reads: CASSPPLGQGRGEQFF. The CDR3 bases are TGTGCCAGCAGTCCCCCCTTAGGACAGGGGAGAGGTGAGCAGTTCTTC.

The chain recombines TRBV18 with TRBJ1-1; D perhaps matches TRBD1 (6 bases). The CDR3 loop spans 15 amino acids. Germline-derived CDR1 and CDR2 are KGHSH and LQKENI. V was cut by 6 bases and J by 2 bases, with 16 bases left in between. The chain's CDR3 is CASSPWTEGNTEAFF. For the CDR3, the DNA is TGTGCCAGCTCTCCCTGGACAGAGGGAAACACTGAAGCTTTCTTT.

The genes are TRBV10-3 and TRBJ2-7, with 7 bases aligning to TRBD2. The CDR3 runs to 15 residues. V was clipped by 10 bases and J by 4 bases; unmatched bases: 16. Germline CDR1 reads ENHRY; CDR2 reads SYGVKD. CDR3 amino acids: CATRPGTNLFYEQYF. The DNA of the CDR3 is TGTGCCACCCGGCCCGGGACTAACCTATTTTACGAGCAGTACTTC.

The chain joins TRBV14 to TRBJ2-7; no definite D call. Between the trimmed V and J ends, which lost 4 bases and 1 base, there was a span of 8 bases. From germline, CDR1 is SGHDN and CDR2 FVKESK. The CDR3 sequence is 13 residues long. This CDR3 reads CASSPYASYEQYF. CDR3 in DNA: TGTGCCAGCAGCCCCTACGCGTCCTACGAGCAGTACTTC.

This clone was seen only once. The chain is built from TRBV3-1 (or the pseudogene TRBV3-2) and TRBJ2-5; D is ambiguous. The germline V gene encodes CDR1 LGHDT and CDR2 YNNKEL (reference sequence). Trimming took off 0 bases at V and 5 bases at J, with 10 bases between the two ends. The CDR3 has 14 amino acids. The CDR3 nucleotides read TGTGCCAGCAGCCAAGATGAGGTCCGGGAGACCCAGTACTTC. As protein: CASSQDEVRETQYF.

The chain has TRBV3-1 (or the pseudogene TRBV3-2) and TRBJ1-2, with D perhaps TRBD1 (6 bases). V shed 2 bases and J shed 4 bases, with 17 bases lying between them. Germline assignment: CDR1 LGHDT and CDR2 YNNKEL (reference sequence). CDR3 length: 16 amino acids. The CDR3 DNA sequence: TGTGCCAGCAGCCAATTCGACAGGCCCTGGGGCTATGGCTACACCTTC. Protein: CASSQFDRPWGYGYTF.

This chain connects TRBV27 to TRBJ1-1; maybe TRBD1 (6 bases). Trimming pared 7 bases from V and 1 base from J, leaving 13 bases between. Germline V gives CDR1 MNHEY, CDR2 SMNVEV (reference sequence). CDR3 length: 14 residues. CDR3 loop: CASNPWGPNTEAFF. The CDR3 DNA is TGTGCCAGCAACCCTTGGGGGCCGAACACTGAAGCTTTCTTT.

This clone was picked up a small number of times. CDR3 sequence reads: CASSFNRNSPLHF. In nucleotides, the CDR3 is TGTGCCAGCAGCTTTAACCGCAACTCACCCCTCCACTTT. The rearrangement joins TRBV5-8 to TRBJ1-6; D uncertain. V lost 2 bases and J 10 bases, leaving 10 bases between the germline ends. CDR3 length: 13 residues. Germline CDR1 is SGHTS and CDR2 is YDEGEE.

The chain recombines TRBV18 with TRBJ2-7; no clear D gene. CDR3 length: 13 residues. In germline, CDR1 is KGHSH, CDR2 LQKENI. The ends were cut back, 1 base at V and 6 bases at J, with 10 bases in the middle. CDR3 sequence: CASSPLRQSEQYF. The DNA for the CDR3 is TGTGCCAGCTCACCACTACGGCAAAGCGAGCAGTACTTC.

This chain connects TRBV7-2 to TRBJ1-2; unclear D gene. The CDR3 is 14 residues long. The germline CDR1 and CDR2 sequences are SGHTA and FQGNSA. Trimming removed 3 bases from V and 4 bases from J, with 12 bases in between. CDR3 protein: CASSFREVPYGYTF. The CDR3 DNA follows: TGTGCCAGCAGCTTTAGGGAGGTCCCCTATGGCTACACCTTC. The complete variable domain, with remaining parts taken from reference TRBV7-2 and TRBJ1-2, reads GAGVSQSPSNKVTEKGKDVELRCDPISGHTALYWYRQSLGQGLEFLIYFQGNSAPDKSGLPSDRFSAERTGGSVSTLTIQRTQQEDSAVYLCASSFREVPYGYTFGSGTRLTVV.

The chain links TRBV7-2 to TRBJ2-3, with D unclear. Germline CDR1 reads SGHTA; CDR2 reads FQGNSA. The CDR3 sequence is 18 residues long. Trimming took 2 bases from V and 2 from J, leaving 20 bases between them. The CDR3 DNA sequence: TGTGCCAGCAGCTTACGTCTCGGCATCCTGGACCTCACAGATACGCAGTATTTT. Its protein product is CASSLRLGILDLTDTQYF.

The table lists this clone with a few counts. The chain couples TRBV10-3 to TRBJ1-2; D is unresolved. From germline, CDR1 is ENHRY and CDR2 SYGVKD. The CDR3 loop spans 13 amino acids. Trimming cost V 7 bases and J 8 bases, with 17 bases left between them. CDR3: CAITKTESDGYTF. CDR3 DNA: TGTGCCATCACCAAGACCGAGTCTGACGGCTACACCTTC.

As concerns this clone: The same CDR3 arises from other DNA sequences in this sample as well. For the CDR3, the DNA is TGCGCCAGCAGCTCTGGACAGGGGAGCTACGAGCAGTACTTC. Translated: CASSSGQGSYEQYF. The chain joins TRBV5-1 to TRBJ2-7; TRBD1 aligns across 9 bases. Germline assignment: CDR1 SGHRS and CDR2 YFSETQ. The CDR3 is made up of 14 amino acids. V lost 3 bases and J lost 3; bases outside the gene matches: 4.

This chain joins TRBV24-1 and TRBJ2-5, with 9 nucleotides matching TRBD1. The CDR3 totals 14 residues. The V gene end was trimmed by 5 bases and the J gene end by 4 bases; junction bases not matched to a gene: 4. Germline values: CDR1 KGHDR, CDR2 SFDVKD. CDR3 DNA sequence: TGTGCCACCAGTGGGGACAGGGATGTAGAGACCCAGTACTTC. Protein product: CATSGDRDVETQYF.

The V gene is TRBV30, the J gene TRBJ1-3; no definite D call. Germline V lookup: CDR1 GTSNPN, CDR2 SVGIG (reference sequence). The length of the CDR3 is 17 residues. V was pared by 2 bases and J by 4 bases, with 21 bases between. CDR3 sequence: CAWSSPFSGSLGNTIYF. The CDR3 bases are TGTGCCTGGAGTTCCCCCTTTTCGGGGAGCTTGGGAAACACCATATATTTT.

CDR3 in amino acids: CATSDTKWTGKETQYF. The CDR3 DNA reads as TGTGCCACCAGTGATACCAAATGGACAGGGAAAGAGACCCAGTACTTC. The V gene is TRBV24-1, the J gene TRBJ2-5; 8 nucleotides match TRBD1. Per germline, CDR1 KGHDR and CDR2 SFDVKD. V lost 3 bases and J lost 3; bases outside the gene matches: 8. The CDR3 consists of 16 residues.

The gene calls are TRBV6-5 and TRBJ1-1; perhaps TRBD1 as D (6 bases). The CDR3 loop spans 14 amino acids. The germline V gene encodes CDR1 MNHEY and CDR2 SVGAGI. The germline V and J ends were trimmed by 4 bases and 2 bases, with 11 bases remaining between them. The CDR3 DNA reads TGTGCCAGCAGTTCACGCAGGGGAAACACTGAAGCTTTCTTT. Amino acid sequence: CASSSRRGNTEAFF.

In this sample, this clone turned up a few times. The V gene is TRBV27, the J gene TRBJ2-7; perhaps TRBD2 as D (5 bases). CDR1 is MNHEY and CDR2 is SMNVEV in the germline V gene (reference sequence). V lost 1 base and J lost 4, with 11 bases in between. The CDR3 consists of 14 residues. CDR3 DNA sequence: TGTGCCAGCAGTTTATTGGGGAGTGAATACGAGCAGTACTTC. Its translation: CASSLLGSEYEQYF.

The chain has TRBV29-1 and TRBJ2-2, with D possibly matching TRBD2 (6 bases). V lost 8 bases and J 1 base, leaving 8 bases between the germline ends. In germline, CDR1 is SQVTM, CDR2 ANQGSEA. The CDR3 totals 12 residues. This CDR3 reads CSSRGNTGELFF. Here the CDR3 DNA reads TGCAGCTCGCGGGGGAACACCGGGGAGCTGTTTTTT.

The chain recombines TRBV19 with TRBJ2-7; D is unresolved. Trimming took off 3 bases at V and 5 bases at J, with 14 bases between the two ends. The CDR3 has 14 residues. The germline V gene encodes CDR1 LNHDA and CDR2 SQIVND (reference sequence). The CDR3: CASSISRLRNEQYF. The DNA for the CDR3 is TGTGCCAGTAGTATTTCGAGACTCAGAAACGAGCAGTACTTC. Filled out from reference TRBV19 and TRBJ2-7, the complete variable domain reads DGGITQSPKYLFRKEGQNVTLSCEQNLNHDAMYWYRQDPGQGLRLIYYSQIVNDFQKGDIAEGYSVSREKKESFPLTVTSAQKNPTAFYLCASSISRLRNEQYFGPGTRLTVT.

This chain links TRBV7-9 with TRBJ1-1; D is unresolved. CDR3 length: 13 amino acids. V was pared by 3 bases and J by 0 bases, with 5 bases between. Germline V gene lookup returns CDR1 SEHNR and CDR2 FQNEAQ (reference sequence). CDR3 loop: CASSLDLNTEAFF. CDR3 DNA: TGTGCCAGCAGCTTGGACTTGAACACTGAAGCTTTCTTT.

V gene TRBV25-1 combines with J gene TRBJ1-2; a possible D gene is TRBD1 (5 bases). V shed 4 bases and J shed 0 bases, with 6 bases lying between them. Germline V gene sequence: CDR1 MGHDK, CDR2 SYGVNS. CDR3 size: 13 residues. CDR3 in amino acids: CASSVTANYGYTF. In DNA, the CDR3 is TGTGCCAGCAGTGTGACAGCTAACTATGGCTACACCTTC.

The V call is TRBV6-5, the J call TRBJ2-3, with unresolved D. The CDR3 consists of 14 residues. V lost 5 bases and J 6 bases, leaving 15 bases between the germline ends. Germline CDR1 is MNHEY and CDR2 is SVGAGI. The CDR3 coding sequence is TGTGCCAGCAGTCGGACGGAAGGCCTGGATACGCAGTATTTT. Protein: CASSRTEGLDTQYF.

J is TRBJ1-2 and V is TRBV6-5; D not resolved. The CDR3 is made up of 13 amino acids. V dropped 0 bases and J dropped 3 bases, with 5 bases sitting between them. The germline V gene encodes CDR1 MNHEY and CDR2 SVGAGI. For the CDR3, the DNA is TGTGCCAGCAGTTACTCTGCCGACTATGGCTACACCTTC. Protein: CASSYSADYGYTF.

The rearrangement uses TRBV27 and TRBJ2-2; 11 bases are a match to TRBD2. CDR1 and CDR2 from the germline V gene are MNHEY and SMNVEV (reference sequence). Trimming at V came to 4 bases and at J to 1 base, leaving 2 bases not matched to a gene. The CDR3 runs to 16 residues. The CDR3 DNA is TGTGCCAGCAGTTACGGGACTAGCGGGAACACCGGGGAGCTGTTTTTT. This codes for CASSYGTSGNTGELFF.

The chain carries TRBV7-9 and TRBJ1-1; 7 bases fit TRBD1. The CDR3 sequence is 14 residues long. The V segment lost 5 bases and the J segment 11 bases; nucleotides outside the gene matches: 14. CDR1 and CDR2 from the germline V gene are SEHNR and FQNEAQ (reference sequence). The CDR3 region is CASSEGPRQGVAFF. The CDR3 DNA is TGTGCCAGCAGCGAAGGGCCACGACAGGGAGTGGCTTTCTTT.